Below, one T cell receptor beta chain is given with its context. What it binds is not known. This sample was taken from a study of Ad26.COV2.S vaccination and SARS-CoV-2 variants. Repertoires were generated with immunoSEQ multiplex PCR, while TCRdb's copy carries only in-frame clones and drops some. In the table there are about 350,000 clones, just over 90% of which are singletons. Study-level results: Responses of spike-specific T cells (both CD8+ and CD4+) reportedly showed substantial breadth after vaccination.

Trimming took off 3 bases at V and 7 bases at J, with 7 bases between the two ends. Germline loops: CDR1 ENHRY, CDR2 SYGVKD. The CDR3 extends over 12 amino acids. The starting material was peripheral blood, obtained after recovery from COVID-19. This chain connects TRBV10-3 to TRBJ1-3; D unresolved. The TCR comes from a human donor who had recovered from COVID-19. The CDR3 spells CAISDGVNTIYF. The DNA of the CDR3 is TGTGCCATCAGTGACGGGGTGAACACCATATATTTT.